The subject of this entry is one T cell receptor (beta chain). This entry is derived from a study of blood T cell repertoires in COVID-19. From germline, CDR1 is ENHRY and CDR2 SYGVKD. The CDR3 consists of 16 residues. The J segment lost 6 bases and the V segment lost 6 bases, leaving 12 bases of the junction unmatched. Using immunoSEQ multiplex PCR, the repertoire was profiled, and TCRdb retains in-frame clones only, with some absent. The table shows around 370,000 clones, with around 90% occurring only once. The chain joins TRBV10-3 to TRBJ2-2; 8 nucleotides match TRBD2. The sequenced sample was peripheral blood. The receptor's source is a young man with active or convalescent COVID-19. The CDR3, as DNA: TGTGCCATCAGCCGCCGGAGCGGGAGCGTTTCCGGGGAGCTGTTTTTT. It yields the protein CAISRRSGSVSGELFF.